This T cell receptor (beta chain) emerged from a study of T cell repertoires in cytomegalovirus infection. Study information: The public TCR beta signatures pointed to both CMV infection and matching HLA type.

In TCRdb, the reads were re-called with MiXCR into one record per CDR3 protein. The sample shows hundreds of thousands of distinct CDR3 sequences, roughly 30% of them seen only once. This CDR3 is built from 12 residues. V was pared by 5 bases and J by 7 bases, with 8 bases between. CDR1 is MDHEN and CDR2 is SYDVKM in the germline V gene. This clonotype showed up just a few times. Its antigen remains unidentified. The sample consisted of cultured CD8+ T cells from PBMCs, taken from culture after CMV antigen stimulation. The TCR was taken from a human donor in good health (CMV status not recorded). Some clones in this sample may be carry-over from other donors' samples. The genes are TRBV28 and TRBJ2-2; D unclear. The CDR3 protein is CASSPDRGELFF. The CDR3 coding sequence is TGTGCCAGCAGTCCGGACCGCGGGGAGCTGTTTTTT.